A single sample is the source of the 32 T cell receptor beta chains below, sequenced in a study of cytomegalovirus exposure and HLA in healthy donors. 13 Jbeta primers and 60 Vbeta primers were used for the PCR. Clones were read by immunoSEQ multiplex PCR, and TCRdb kept only the in-frame ones, dropping some. The table lists under 200,000 clones, approximately 84% of them singletons, with less than 0.4% in the top ten. Sample: PBMCs. All receptors derive from a boy aged 2 to 10 in good health and CMV-seronegative.

This clone appeared a single time. The chain joins TRBV4-2 to TRBJ2-1; 8 bases map to TRBD2. Trimming cost V 3 bases and J 8 bases; bases outside gene matches: 12. Germline V gene lookup returns CDR1 LGHNA and CDR2 YNFKEQ. The CDR3 covers 16 residues. The DNA of the CDR3 is TGTGCCAGCAGCCAGGCCGGGACTAGGGTTTACGATGAGCAGTTCTTC. Amino acids: CASSQAGTRVYDEQFF.

The rearrangement links TRBV12-5 to TRBJ2-1, with TRBD2 identical over 13 bases. CDR1 is LGHNT, CDR2 FRNRAP, per germline. The CDR3 sequence is 23 residues long. Trimming at V came to 7 bases and at J to 0 bases, leaving 24 bases not matched to a gene. CDR3 DNA sequence: TGTGCTAGTGCACCGCGGCACAGGGGTGTGGGACTAGCGGGACGTCCCTCCTACAATGAGCAGTTCTTC. Amino acids: CASAPRHRGVGLAGRPSYNEQFF.

The CDR3 sequence is CASSLGDRLLMNTEAFF. For the CDR3, the DNA is TGTGCCAGCAGCTTAGGAGACAGGCTCTTAATGAACACTGAAGCTTTCTTT. V gene TRBV11-2 combines with J gene TRBJ1-1, with D perhaps matching TRBD1 (6 bases). This CDR3 is built from 17 residues. Germline V gene lookup returns CDR1 SGHAT and CDR2 FQNNGV. Deletions cut 1 base from V and 0 bases from J, with 15 bases between.

This chain links TRBV2 with TRBJ2-3, with 12 bases matching TRBD2. The CDR3 length is 16 residues. Germline lookup yields CDR1 SNHLY and CDR2 FYNNEI. V shed 4 bases and J 3 bases; nucleotides not matched to a gene: 5. The CDR3 nucleotides are TGTGCCAGCAGTGCCCTAGCGGGAGGGTATACAGATACGCAGTATTTT. It encodes CASSALAGGYTDTQYF.

This clone appeared a single time. V gene TRBV28 combines with J gene TRBJ2-3, with 7 bases that match TRBD1. This CDR3 has 14 amino acids. CDR1 is MDHEN and CDR2 is SYDVKM in the germline V gene. J lost 5 bases, V lost 5 bases, and 7 bases had no gene match. CDR3 loop: CASSGTRGLDTQYF. CDR3 in DNA: TGTGCCAGCAGTGGAACCAGGGGGTTAGATACGCAGTATTTT.

The chain carries TRBV18 and TRBJ1-5; D is possibly TRBD1 (5 bases). CDR1 and CDR2 from the germline V gene are KGHSH and LQKENI. The CDR3 is 13 residues long. V gave up 2 bases and J gave up 7 bases, with 9 bases separating them. Here the CDR3 DNA reads TGTGCCAGCTCACCATGGGGGGACCAGCCCCAGCATTTT. Protein product: CASSPWGDQPQHF.

The DNA for the CDR3 is TGTGCCAGCAGTTTATTAGGGACAAGTAGCGGGAGTAGGGGCGAGCAGTACTTC. Protein: CASSLLGTSSGSRGEQYF. This sequence joins TRBV28 and TRBJ2-7; 9 nucleotides line up with TRBD2. The CDR3 has 18 residues. Per the germline V gene, CDR1 is MDHEN and CDR2 is SYDVKM. Unmatched junction bases numbered 16, after V lost 1 base and J lost 6 bases.

To note about this clone: One junction end disagrees with the germline gene, perhaps due to a read error. The chain has TRBV25-1 and TRBJ2-1, with 7 bases fitting TRBD1. CDR1 and CDR2 from the germline V gene are MGHDK and SYGVNS. The CDR3 runs 14 residues. CDR3 sequence (DNA): TGTGCCAGCAGTCCGGGACAGCTATACAATGAGCGGTTCTTC. It yields the protein CASSPGQLYNERFF. Filled out from reference TRBV25-1 and TRBJ2-1, the complete variable domain reads EADIYQTPRYLVIGTGKKITLECSQTMGHDKMYWYQQDPGMELHLIHYSYGVNSTEKGDLSSESTVSRIRTEHFPLTLESARPSHTSQYLCASSPGQLYNERFFGPGTRLTVL.

The chain employs TRBV11-1 and TRBJ2-1; 13 nucleotides match TRBD2. Germline CDR1 reads SGHAT; CDR2 reads FQDESV (reference sequence). The trim removed 5 bases at V and 8 bases at J, leaving 9 bases unmatched. The CDR3 contains 16 residues. CDR3: CASSHGLAGDIHEQFF. The CDR3 DNA reads as TGTGCCAGCAGCCATGGACTAGCGGGAGACATCCATGAGCAGTTCTTC.

This chain connects TRBV6-4 to TRBJ2-6; D possibly corresponds to TRBD1 (5 bases). This CDR3 has 16 residues. CDR1 MRHNA and CDR2 SNTAGT come from the germline V gene. Trimming removed 8 bases at V and 0 bases at J, with 14 bases between. The CDR3 bases are TGTGCCAGCGGCCAGGGTGACAGCTCTGGGGCCAACGTCCTGACTTTC. Translated: CASGQGDSSGANVLTF.

The chain links TRBV28 to TRBJ1-2; perhaps TRBD1 as D (5 bases). Germline V gives CDR1 MDHEN, CDR2 SYDVKM. Trimming removed 11 bases at V and 8 bases at J, with 18 bases between. This CDR3 is 12 amino acids long. The CDR3 DNA follows: TGTGCCGAGGCGACAGCCTCGACAGGCTACACCTTC. Its translation is CAEATASTGYTF.

The chain joins TRBV27 to TRBJ2-2, with D hard to call. The CDR3 is 17 residues long. V shed 2 bases and J shed 4 bases, with 17 bases lying between them. Germline V CDR1 and CDR2: MNHEY, SMNVEV (reference sequence). In DNA, the CDR3 is TGTGCCAGCAGTTTACCCCGAGGCGGTGCAGCCACCGGGGAGCTGTTTTTT. This gives the protein CASSLPRGGAATGELFF.

This chain uses TRBV4-1 with TRBJ2-7; 13 nucleotides align to TRBD2. This CDR3 is 16 amino acids long. CDR1 and CDR2 (germline): MGHRA, YSYEKL. V shed 1 base, J shed 4 bases, and the junction held 4 bases outside the gene matches. For the CDR3, the DNA is TGCGCCAGCAGCCAAGGGACTAGCGGGAGTCTTTACGAGCAGTACTTC. Its translation is CASSQGTSGSLYEQYF.

In nucleotides, the CDR3 is TGTGCCAGCAGCTTACCTCTTGACTGGAACACCATATATTTT. It specifies CASSLPLDWNTIYF. V is TRBV7-2 and J is TRBJ1-3; D is ambiguous. The CDR3 runs to 14 residues. V was shortened by 2 bases and J by 7 bases, with 12 bases between the two germline ends. Germline V lookup: CDR1 SGHTA, CDR2 FQGNSA.

J is TRBJ1-3 and V is TRBV27; a possible D gene is TRBD1 (6 bases). V lost 3 bases and J lost 3, with 9 bases in between. Germline V gene sequence: CDR1 MNHEY, CDR2 SMNVEV (reference sequence). This CDR3 is built from 14 residues. CDR3 DNA: TGTGCCAGCAGTTTGAAGGGGGATGGAAACACCATATATTTT. Translating it yields CASSLKGDGNTIYF.

The CDR3 here is CASSLGTSGNEQYF. The CDR3 DNA sequence: TGTGCCAGCAGCTTAGGGACTAGCGGGAACGAGCAGTACTTC. V and J are TRBV7-2 and TRBJ2-5, with 12 bases lining up with TRBD2. Matching the DNA end better, TRBJ2-7 makes the J call doubtful. Germline CDR1 is SGHTA and CDR2 is FQGNSA. This CDR3 is built from 14 residues.

This chain uses TRBV4-2 with TRBJ2-2, with 10 bases aligning to TRBD2. In germline, CDR1 is LGHNA, CDR2 YNFKEQ. Trimming took 1 base from V and 7 from J; bases not matched to a gene: 12. This CDR3 has 18 residues. The DNA of the CDR3 is TGTGCCAGCAGCCAAGGCCAAGCGGGAGGGCCGATCGGCGGGGAGCTGTTTTTT. Protein sequence: CASSQGQAGGPIGGELFF.

To note about this clone: This CDR3 is missing its conserved last phenylalanine or tryptophan, likely due to a read error. The chain recombines TRBV30 with TRBJ2-3, with a tentative D call TRBD2 (5 bases). The V and J ends lost 5 bases and 2 bases respectively, with 17 bases between them. CDR1 and CDR2 from the germline V gene are GTSNPN and SVGIG (reference sequence). There are 15 residues in the CDR3. The CDR3 DNA reads as TGTGCCTGGTGCCGGGGAGAGGGTTACACAGATACGCAGTATCTT. This encodes CAWCRGEGYTDTQYL.

The chain has TRBV12-5 and TRBJ1-1; D not resolved. This CDR3 has 13 amino acids. CDR1 and CDR2 (germline): LGHNT, FRNRAP. The CDR3 nucleotides read TGTGCCTCCGGGGAACAGATGAACACTGAAGCTTTCTTT. Its protein is CASGEQMNTEAFF.

This clone was counted once. The chain uses TRBV11-2 and TRBJ1-2; 7 bases fit TRBD1. V was clipped by 4 bases and J by 4 bases; unmatched bases: 12. Germline CDR1 SGHAT, CDR2 FQNNGV. The CDR3 extends over 16 amino acids. CDR3 DNA: TGTGCCAGCAGCTCATTCAGGGTTCGGGACAGCTATGGCTACACCTTC. The encoded protein is CASSSFRVRDSYGYTF.

The chain carries TRBV20-1 and TRBJ2-5; D is possibly TRBD2 (6 bases). The length of the CDR3 is 11 residues. The germline gives CDR1 DFQATT, CDR2 SNEGSKA (reference sequence). Trimming stripped 6 bases from V and 5 bases from J, with 10 bases between. The DNA of the CDR3 is TGCAGTGCGCGACTAGTTGAGACCCAGTACTTC. It translates to CSARLVETQYF.

The chain carries TRBV7-9 and TRBJ2-1; TRBD1 aligns across 7 bases. CDR3 length: 14 residues. V shed 10 bases and J 2 bases; nucleotides not matched to a gene: 8. CDR1 and CDR2 (germline): SEHNR, FQNEAQ (reference sequence). The CDR3 protein is CAILGGLTYNEQFF. In DNA, the CDR3 is TGTGCCATACTAGGGGGCCTTACCTACAATGAGCAGTTCTTC.

The chain links TRBV27 to TRBJ2-7; a weak D match, TRBD1 (7 bases). This CDR3 has 14 residues. Germline-derived CDR1 and CDR2 are MNHEY and SMNVEV (reference sequence). With 3 bases removed from V and 6 bases from J, the gap between germline ends came to 15 bases. The CDR3 DNA reads TGTGCCAGCAGTTTTTCGGGGGACAGCACCGAGCAGTACTTC. Translated: CASSFSGDSTEQYF.

Note on this clone: At one boundary the junction diverges from the germline segment, which might be a read error. Other DNA sequences in the sample encode the same CDR3. The rearrangement uses TRBV30 and TRBJ1-1; D gene uncertain. Germline V lookup: CDR1 GTSNPN, CDR2 SVGIG (reference sequence). This CDR3 is built from 13 residues. The CDR3 nucleotides are TGTGCCTGGAGTTCGGGTATGAACACTGAGGCTTTCTTT. Encoded protein: CAWSSGMNTEAFF.

The chain joins TRBV9 to TRBJ2-1; D gene unclear. The V gene's germline CDR1 is SGDLS and CDR2 YYNGEE. V lost 4 bases and J 4 bases, leaving 18 bases between the germline ends. This CDR3 has 16 residues. CDR3 nucleotide sequence: TGTGCCAGCAGCCCGACTCATAACCGAGATTACAATGAGCAGTTCTTC. Translated: CASSPTHNRDYNEQFF.

This clone was found once. The V gene is TRBV4-1, the J gene TRBJ1-2, with D unclear. The germline gives CDR1 MGHRA, CDR2 YSYEKL. This CDR3 has 14 amino acids. The germline V and J ends were trimmed by 5 bases and 7 bases, with 17 bases remaining between them. CDR3 region: CASSSSVVLSGYTF. CDR3 bases: TGCGCCAGCAGCTCTTCGGTGGTACTAAGTGGCTACACCTTC.

The rearrangement joins TRBV29-1 to TRBJ1-2, with 8 bases lining up with TRBD1. The V gene's germline CDR1 is SQVTM and CDR2 ANQGSEA. This CDR3 contains 13 residues. J lost 5 bases, V lost 5 bases, and 7 bases had no gene match. This CDR3 reads CSVSRDRQYGYTF. CDR3 nucleotide sequence: TGCAGCGTTTCGAGGGACAGGCAATATGGCTACACCTTC. The variable domain in full, with the rest retrieved from reference TRBV29-1 and TRBJ1-2, is SAVISQKPSRDICQRGTSLTIQCQVDSQVTMMFWYRQQPGQSLTLIATANQGSEATYESGFVIDKFPISRPNLTFSTLTVSNMSPEDSSIYLCSVSRDRQYGYTFGSGTRLTVV.

The genes are TRBV18 and TRBJ2-1, with D tentatively TRBD2 (6 bases). Between the trimmed V and J ends, which lost 2 bases and 6 bases, there was a span of 14 bases. Germline loops: CDR1 KGHSH, CDR2 LQKENI. This CDR3 region has 15 residues. Here the CDR3 DNA reads TGTGCCAGCTCACCAGGGACGGGAGCAGGCAATGAGCAGTTCTTC. It is translated as CASSPGTGAGNEQFF.

CDR3 region: CSVERPGQSSYEQYF. The CDR3 nucleotides read TGCAGCGTCGAACGACCGGGACAGAGCTCCTACGAGCAGTACTTC. V usage is TRBV29-1 and J usage is TRBJ2-7; 7 bases fit TRBD1. The V and J ends lost 6 bases and 0 bases, in that order; junction bases with no gene match: 11. The CDR3 runs to 15 residues. Germline CDR1 SQVTM, CDR2 ANQGSEA.

On this clone: This CDR3 is also generated by other DNA sequences in the sample. This rearrangement joins TRBV6-1 to TRBJ1-2, with 7 nucleotides matching TRBD1. J lost 2 bases, V lost 5 bases, and 2 bases had no gene match. This CDR3 spans 13 amino acids. The germline CDR1 and CDR2 sequences are MNHNS and SASEGT. This CDR3 reads CASSRTGNYGYTF. The CDR3 nucleotides are TGTGCCAGCAGTCGGACAGGAAACTATGGCTACACCTTC.

The chain carries TRBV19 and TRBJ2-2, with a tentative D call TRBD2 (6 bases). Trimming took off 9 bases at V and 4 bases at J, with 21 bases between the two ends. CDR1 is LNHDA, CDR2 SQIVND, per germline (reference sequence). There are 16 residues in the CDR3. CDR3 in amino acids: CASKVGGAWSTGELFF. CDR3 DNA: TGTGCCAGCAAGGTGGGGGGAGCCTGGTCCACCGGGGAGCTGTTTTTT.

This clone was picked up one time. CDR3 residues: CASVGREVHYNEQFF. The CDR3 DNA reads TGTGCCAGCGTCGGGCGGGAGGTGCACTACAATGAGCAGTTCTTC. The gene calls are TRBV28 and TRBJ2-1; 8 nucleotides line up with TRBD2. Germline CDR1 MDHEN, CDR2 SYDVKM. The ends lost 8 bases at V and 3 bases at J; junction bases unmatched: 9. The CDR3 extends over 15 amino acids.